The 20 T cell receptor beta chains in this list originate from one sample, sequenced in a study of blood T cell repertoires in COVID-19. The protocol was immunoSEQ multiplex PCR, while the TCRdb copy is restricted to in-frame clones and leaves out a portion. This sample has 130,000 or so clones, with roughly 80% found just once. Sequencing used peripheral blood. The source of these receptors is a man aged 50-59 years with acute or convalescent COVID-19.

This clone appeared a single time. The chain is built from TRBV5-4 and TRBJ2-5, with 9 nucleotides matching TRBD2. Germline CDR1 and CDR2: SGHNT and YYREEE (reference sequence). The J segment lost 5 bases and the V segment lost 4 bases, leaving 12 bases of the junction unmatched. CDR3 size: 16 residues. The CDR3 coding sequence is TGTGCCAGCAGCCCGGGGGGTAGCGGGGGAGGGGAGACCCAGTACTTC. Its translation is CASSPGGSGGGETQYF.

This clone has only one observation. The chain has TRBV9 and TRBJ2-5; the D gene is possibly TRBD2 (7 bases). The CDR3 is made up of 14 amino acids. V lost 3 bases and J 2 bases, leaving 11 bases between the germline ends. Germline V gene lookup returns CDR1 SGDLS and CDR2 YYNGEE. CDR3 nucleotides: TGTGCCAGCAGCGCCGGGGGGCCGCAAGAGACCCAGTACTTC. Translating gives CASSAGGPQETQYF. Looking up the rest from reference TRBV9 and TRBJ2-5 gives the full variable domain: DSGVTQTPKHLITATGQRVTLRCSPRSGDLSVYWYQQSLDQGLQFLIQYYNGEERAKGNILERFSAQQFPDLHSELNLSSLELGDSALYFCASSAGGPQETQYFGPGTRLLVL.

This rearrangement joins TRBV7-2 to TRBJ2-5; TRBD2 is a possible D gene (5 bases). V was trimmed by 1 base and J by 0 bases, leaving 9 bases between them. The CDR3 is 15 residues long. Germline-derived CDR1 and CDR2 are SGHTA and FQGNSA. The CDR3 reads CASSLVTGYQETQYF. The CDR3 region has the DNA TGTGCCAGCAGCTTAGTTACGGGGTACCAAGAGACCCAGTACTTC.

Only one count was recorded for this clone. The chain is built from TRBV5-1 and TRBJ2-5; weak D call: TRBD1 (6 bases). Germline V lookup: CDR1 SGHRS, CDR2 YFSETQ. This CDR3 comprises 14 residues. Deletions cut 0 bases from V and 1 base from J, with 7 bases between. CDR3 coding DNA: TGCGCCAGCAGCTTGGACAGGGCCCAAGAGACCCAGTACTTC. Translating gives CASSLDRAQETQYF.

The chain is built from TRBV9 and TRBJ2-3; 9 nucleotides agree with TRBD2. Germline CDR1 is SGDLS and CDR2 is YYNGEE. V dropped 5 bases and J dropped 0; count of bases not matched to a gene: 10. The CDR3 totals 17 residues. CDR3 sequence reads: CASSRTLAGVSTDTQYF. Written as DNA, the CDR3 is TGTGCCAGCAGTCGCACTTTAGCGGGAGTTAGCACAGATACGCAGTATTTT.

The rearrangement uses TRBV25-1 and TRBJ1-4, with 9 bases identical to TRBD1. Germline CDR1 reads MGHDK; CDR2 reads SYGVNS. This CDR3 has 16 amino acids. Trimming removed 8 bases from V and 7 bases from J; junction bases left unmatched: 14. The CDR3, as DNA: TGTGCCAGCGGCTATAAACAGGGGGCAGGTGTTGAAAAACTGTTTTTT. Its protein product is CASGYKQGAGVEKLFF. Combining the CDR3 with reference TRBV25-1 and TRBJ1-4 gives the whole variable domain EADIYQTPRYLVIGTGKKITLECSQTMGHDKMYWYQQDPGMELHLIHYSYGVNSTEKGDLSSESTVSRIRTEHFPLTLESARPSHTSQYLCASGYKQGAGVEKLFFGSGTQLSVL.

This chain joins TRBV19 and TRBJ1-6; TRBD1 agrees at 7 bases. Germline V gene sequence: CDR1 LNHDA, CDR2 SQIVND (reference sequence). This CDR3 region has 15 residues. The V segment lost 5 bases and the J segment 8 bases; nucleotides outside the gene matches: 9. The CDR3 DNA reads TGTGCCAGTAGTCCGGACGGACAGGTCCATTCACCCCTCCACTTT. It codes for CASSPDGQVHSPLHF.

This clone has at least ten counts. Other nucleotide sequences in the sample specify the same CDR3. V gene TRBV5-5 combines with J gene TRBJ2-7, with 7 bases identical to TRBD1. CDR3 length: 14 amino acids. The germline V gene encodes CDR1 SGHKS and CDR2 YYEKEE (reference sequence). Trimming at V came to 1 base and at J to 3 bases, leaving 4 bases not matched to a gene. In DNA, the CDR3 is TGTGCCAGCAGCTTGAGGGGGACAGACTACGAGCAGTACTTC. Translating gives CASSLRGTDYEQYF.

About this clone: Other DNA sequences in this specimen translate into the identical CDR3. The chain links TRBV19 to TRBJ1-2; 7 bases match TRBD1. The germline V gene has CDR1 LNHDA and CDR2 SQIVND (reference sequence). Trimming took 3 bases from V and 7 from J; bases not matched to a gene: 5. The CDR3 has 13 residues. This CDR3 is CASSIDRVRGYTF. In DNA form, the CDR3 reads TGTGCCAGTAGTATCGACAGGGTGCGTGGCTACACCTTC.

This clone was counted once. J is TRBJ1-3 and V is TRBV19; no definite D call. Deletions cut 7 bases from V and 0 bases from J, with 7 bases between. This CDR3 is 13 amino acids long. Germline assignment: CDR1 LNHDA and CDR2 SQIVND (reference sequence). The CDR3 DNA sequence: TGTGCCAGTATGGGCATCTCTGGAAACACCATATATTTT. Protein: CASMGISGNTIYF.

This clone was counted only a few times. The chain uses TRBV29-1 and TRBJ1-2, with D maybe TRBD1 (6 bases). CDR3 length: 14 amino acids. Germline CDR1 SQVTM, CDR2 ANQGSEA. V lost 2 bases, J lost 4 bases, and 14 bases lay in between. This chain's CDR3 is CSVETPGTLYGYTF. The CDR3 region has the DNA TGCAGCGTTGAAACCCCCGGGACACTCTATGGCTACACCTTC.

This chain links TRBV5-1 with TRBJ2-1; 11 bases are a match to TRBD2. V lost 2 bases and J lost 5; bases outside the gene matches: 3. This CDR3 has 15 residues. Germline V gives CDR1 SGHRS, CDR2 YFSETQ. CDR3: CASSFLAGGNNEQFF. The CDR3 DNA is TGCGCCAGCAGCTTCCTAGCGGGGGGTAACAATGAGCAGTTCTTC.

This chain connects TRBV9 to TRBJ2-7; 10 nucleotides line up with TRBD2. This CDR3 has 20 residues. Germline V gene data show CDR1 as SGDLS and CDR2 as YYNGEE. V gave up 0 bases and J gave up 0 bases; unmatched junction bases: 15. The CDR3 region is CASSVEIAGGLPSLSYEQYV. CDR3 coding DNA: TGTGCCAGCAGCGTAGAGATAGCGGGGGGCCTTCCGTCCCTCTCCTACGAGCAGTACGTC.

This clone was detected only a few times. The V call is TRBV5-1, the J call TRBJ1-4; possible D gene TRBD1, 6 bases. The CDR3 runs 17 residues. The germline V and J ends were trimmed by 2 bases and 7 bases, with 21 bases remaining between them. Germline-derived CDR1 and CDR2 are SGHRS and YFSETQ. The CDR3 bases are TGCGCCAGCAGCTTTGGACAGTTGGGGTTGGTTGGTGAAAAACTGTTTTTT. This codes for CASSFGQLGLVGEKLFF.

This clone was observed a handful of times. The rearrangement joins TRBV5-1 to TRBJ2-3; 7 nucleotides align to TRBD1. With V trimmed by 7 bases and J by 5 bases, 13 bases remained unmatched. Germline V CDR1 and CDR2: SGHRS, YFSETQ. This CDR3 region has 15 residues. The CDR3 region is CASPRDRLPGDTQYF. The CDR3 DNA is TGCGCCAGCCCCCGGGACAGACTTCCTGGAGATACGCAGTATTTT.

The chain combines TRBV6-5 with TRBJ2-5, with D hard to call. This CDR3 is built from 10 residues. Germline-derived CDR1 and CDR2 are MNHEY and SVGAGI. Trimming removed 10 bases from V and 9 bases from J, with 12 bases in between. In nucleotides, the CDR3 is TGTGCCACCCGAGAGGCAGCCCAGTACTTC. Translation: CATREAAQYF.

This chain connects TRBV12-3 or TRBV12-4 to TRBJ2-2, with unresolved D. This CDR3 region has 12 residues. The V end was cut by 5 bases, the J end by 3 bases, with 4 bases between. The CDR3 loop is CASSRDTGELFF. The CDR3 coding sequence is TGTGCCAGCAGTCGGGACACCGGGGAGCTGTTTTTT.

The chain has TRBV24-1 and TRBJ2-1, with TRBD1 matching over 10 bases. This CDR3 spans 15 amino acids. V trimming: 5 bases; J trimming: 4 bases; junction bases outside the gene matches: 4. Germline assignment: CDR1 KGHDR and CDR2 SFDVKD. This CDR3 is CATSGGDRGYNEQFF. CDR3 nucleotide sequence: TGTGCCACCAGTGGTGGGGACAGGGGATACAATGAGCAGTTCTTC.

The chain recombines TRBV20-1 with TRBJ1-2; 7 positions agree with TRBD1. This CDR3 spans 11 amino acids. The germline CDR1 and CDR2 sequences are DFQATT and SNEGSKA (reference sequence). In DNA, the CDR3 is TGCATTCCTGACAGGGAGGATGGCTACACCTTC. Protein product: CIPDREDGYTF.

The V call is TRBV7-8, the J call TRBJ1-5; D is uncertain. CDR3 size: 14 residues. The germline V gene encodes CDR1 SGHVS and CDR2 FQNEAQ. Trimming left V 5 bases short and J 3 bases short, with 11 bases between. The DNA of the CDR3 is TGTGCCAGCAGCCCGGAGGCCCCCAATCAGCCCCAGCATTTT. Its translation is CASSPEAPNQPQHF.